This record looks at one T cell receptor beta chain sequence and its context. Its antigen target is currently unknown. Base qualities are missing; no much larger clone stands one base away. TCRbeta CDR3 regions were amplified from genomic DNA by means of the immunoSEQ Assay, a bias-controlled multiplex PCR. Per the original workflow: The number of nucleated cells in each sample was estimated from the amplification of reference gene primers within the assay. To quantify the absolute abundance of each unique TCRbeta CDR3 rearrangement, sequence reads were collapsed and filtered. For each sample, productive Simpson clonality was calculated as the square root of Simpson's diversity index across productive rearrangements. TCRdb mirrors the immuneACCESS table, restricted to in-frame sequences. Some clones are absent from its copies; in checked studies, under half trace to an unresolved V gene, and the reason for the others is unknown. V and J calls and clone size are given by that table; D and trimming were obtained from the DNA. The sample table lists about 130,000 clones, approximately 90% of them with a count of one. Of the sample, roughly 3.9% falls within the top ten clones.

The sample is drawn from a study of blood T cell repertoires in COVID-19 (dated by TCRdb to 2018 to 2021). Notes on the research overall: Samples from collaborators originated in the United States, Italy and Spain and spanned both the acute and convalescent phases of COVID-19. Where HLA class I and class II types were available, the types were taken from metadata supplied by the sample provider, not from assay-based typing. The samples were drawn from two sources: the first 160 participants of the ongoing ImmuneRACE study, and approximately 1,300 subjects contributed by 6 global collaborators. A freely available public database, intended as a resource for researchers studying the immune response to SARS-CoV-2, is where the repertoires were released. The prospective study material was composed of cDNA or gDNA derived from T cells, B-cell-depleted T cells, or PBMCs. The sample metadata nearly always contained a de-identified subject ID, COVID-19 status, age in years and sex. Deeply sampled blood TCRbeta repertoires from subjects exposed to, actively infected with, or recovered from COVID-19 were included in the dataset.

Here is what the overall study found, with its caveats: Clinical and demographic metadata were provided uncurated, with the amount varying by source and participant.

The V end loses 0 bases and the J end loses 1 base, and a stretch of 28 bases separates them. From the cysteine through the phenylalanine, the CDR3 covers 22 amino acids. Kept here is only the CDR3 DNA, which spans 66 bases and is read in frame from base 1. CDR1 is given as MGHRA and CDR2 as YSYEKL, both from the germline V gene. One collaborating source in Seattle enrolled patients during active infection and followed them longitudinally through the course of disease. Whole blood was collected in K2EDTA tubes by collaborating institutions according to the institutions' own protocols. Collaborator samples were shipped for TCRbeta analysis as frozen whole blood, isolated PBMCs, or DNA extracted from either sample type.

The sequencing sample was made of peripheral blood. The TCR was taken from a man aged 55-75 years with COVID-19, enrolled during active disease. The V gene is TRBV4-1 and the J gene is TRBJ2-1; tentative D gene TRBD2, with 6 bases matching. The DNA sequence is TGCGCCAGCAGCCAAGACGTATGGGGGGTTAGCGCCCGTCAGGGATCCTACAATGAGCAGTTCTTC. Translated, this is CASSQDVWGVSARQGSYNEQFF.